Listed here is a single T cell receptor (beta chain). This sample stems from a study of T cell repertoires in cytomegalovirus infection. Unmatched junction bases numbered 7, after V lost 0 bases and J lost 4 bases. The germline V gene encodes CDR1 MNHEY and CDR2 SVGAGI. The CDR3 has 16 residues. Via MiXCR, TCRdb re-called the reads, giving one row per CDR3 protein. The sample comprises nearly 450,000 distinct CDR3 sequences, around 32% of which are singletons, and around 13% rests with the top ten. Sequencing was carried out using PBMCs. The chain recombines TRBV6-5 with TRBJ2-7; TRBD1 matches at 9 bases. This receptor was obtained from a human donor in good health (CMV status not recorded). Some clones in this sample may be carry-over from other donors' samples. CDR3 in amino acids: CASSYSGQGEEYEQYF. CDR3 in DNA: TGTGCCAGCAGTTACTCGGGACAGGGTGAGGAATACGAGCAGTACTTC.